The T cell receptor beta chain under discussion was sequenced for a study of blood T cell repertoires in COVID-19. The overall study: The United States, Italy and Spain provided the acute and convalescent COVID-19 samples. Nucleic acid was either cDNA or gDNA, and it came from T cells, B-cell-depleted T cells, or PBMCs.

This clone was recorded only once. The CDR3 length is 14 residues. Germline V gene data show CDR1 as SGHTA and CDR2 as FQGNSA. The V segment lost 5 bases and the J segment 5 bases; nucleotides outside the gene matches: 7. In the original workflow: Amplification of reference gene primers provided the estimated nucleated cell counts. The table came from immunoSEQ multiplex PCR; TCRdb's copy has only in-frame clones and leaves some out. V, J and clone size are those of that table, while D and trimming were read from the DNA. The repertoire holds just over 80,000 clones, with more than 75% as singletons. This rearrangement joins TRBV7-2 to TRBJ2-5; 8 bases agree with TRBD1. The sequenced material came from peripheral blood. The receptor was isolated from a woman aged 80 or older with active or convalescent COVID-19. The CDR3 region has the DNA TGTGCCAGCAGCCCAGGGACAGGATGGGAGACCCAGTACTTC. Translating gives CASSPGTGWETQYF.